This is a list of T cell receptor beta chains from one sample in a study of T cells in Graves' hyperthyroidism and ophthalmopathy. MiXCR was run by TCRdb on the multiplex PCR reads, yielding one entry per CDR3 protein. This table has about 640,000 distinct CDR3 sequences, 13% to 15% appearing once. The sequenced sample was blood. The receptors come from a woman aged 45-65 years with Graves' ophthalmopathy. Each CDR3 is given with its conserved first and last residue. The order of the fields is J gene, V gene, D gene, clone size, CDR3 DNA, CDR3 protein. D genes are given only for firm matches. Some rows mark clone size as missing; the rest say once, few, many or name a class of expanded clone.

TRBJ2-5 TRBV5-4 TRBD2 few TGTGCCAGCAGCCCCCAAGCGGGAGCCTCCGAGACCCAGTACTTC CASSPQAGASETQYF
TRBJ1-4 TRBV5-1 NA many TGCGCCAGCAGCTTGCGAAAGGCGGCTAATGAAAAACTGTTTTTT CASSLRKAANEKLFF
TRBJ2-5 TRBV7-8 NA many TGTGCCAGCAGCTTTCAGCCTCCAGAGACCCAGTACTTC CASSFQPPETQYF
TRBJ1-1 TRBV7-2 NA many TGTGCCAGCAGCTTAGCTCGGGAAAAAGCTTTCTTT CASSLAREKAFF
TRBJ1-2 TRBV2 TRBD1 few TGTGCCAGCAGCCGGGACAGGGTTCGCGCTAACTATGGCTACACCTTC CASSRDRVRANYGYTF
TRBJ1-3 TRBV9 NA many TGTGCCAGCAGCGTAGGTAGCCACTCTGGAAACACCATATATTTT CASSVGSHSGNTIYF
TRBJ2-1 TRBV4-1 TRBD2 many TGCGCCAGCAGCCCTCGCAGCGGGAGAGGTTCCTACAATGAGCAGTTCTTC CASSPRSGRGSYNEQFF
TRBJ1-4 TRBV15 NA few TGTGCCACCAGTGTCGGATATGAAAAACTGTTTTTT CATSVGYEKLFF
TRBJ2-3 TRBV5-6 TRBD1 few TGTGCCAGCAGTCCCGGTTGGACAGGGGCGCCGGCAGATACGCAGTATTTT CASSPGWTGAPADTQYF
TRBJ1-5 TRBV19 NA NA TGTGCCAGTAGTATGAGGGGCAGGCCGAATCAGCCCCAGCATTTT CASSMRGRPNQPQHF
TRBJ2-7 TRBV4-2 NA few TGTGCCAGCAGCCAAGCCCCGGGGGCCGACTACGAGCAGTACTTC CASSQAPGADYEQYF
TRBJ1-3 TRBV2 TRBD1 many TGTGCCAGCTCGACAGGGGCGAACACCATATATTTT CASSTGANTIYF
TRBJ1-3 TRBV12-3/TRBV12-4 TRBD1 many TGTGCCAGCAGCGACAGGGAACGCTCTGGAAACACCATATATTTT CASSDRERSGNTIYF
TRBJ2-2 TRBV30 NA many TGTGCCTGGAGTGTGGAGGGGCTAAGGCGGGCCGGGGAGCTGTTTTTT CAWSVEGLRRAGELFF